Here is one T cell receptor (beta chain) with its context. Its specificity is unknown. Trimming left V 0 bases short and J 2 bases short, with 13 bases between. Germline V gene data show CDR1 as SGHAT and CDR2 as FQDESV (reference sequence). This CDR3 region has 16 residues. This entry belongs to a study of OX40 agonist ivuxolimab in advanced cancers. Study details: Patient treatment consisted of intravenous ivuxolimab administration every 2 weeks at 0.01 to 10 mg/kg. Study results and caveats: Which antigen the expanded peripheral T cells recognized is unknown. Averaged across samples, CD8+ T cells carried more expanded clones than CD4+ did.

The repertoire was sequenced with immunoSEQ multiplex PCR; TCRdb's copy has only in-frame clones and lacks some. Of around 25,000 clones in the sample, more than 80% were seen once. Cycle 7 day 1, cycle 4 day 1, and baseline were the timepoints at which blood was sampled. The starting material was CD4+ or CD8+ T cells sorted from blood, obtained in a trial of the OX40 agonist ivuxolimab. The chain uses TRBV11-1 and TRBJ1-2; D may be TRBD1 (5 bases). This clonotype was sampled from an adult with an advanced solid tumor such as melanoma, head and neck, liver or kidney cancer. CDR3 protein: CASSLASLAGNYGYTF. CDR3 DNA sequence: TGTGCCAGCAGCTTAGCATCGTTGGCAGGGAACTATGGCTACACCTTC.